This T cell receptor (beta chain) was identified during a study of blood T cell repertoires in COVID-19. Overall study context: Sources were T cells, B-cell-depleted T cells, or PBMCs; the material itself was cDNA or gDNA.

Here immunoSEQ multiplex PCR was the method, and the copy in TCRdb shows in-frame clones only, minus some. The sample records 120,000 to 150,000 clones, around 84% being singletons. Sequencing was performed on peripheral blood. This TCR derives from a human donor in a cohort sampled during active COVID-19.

This CDR3 reads CASSIGYQETQYF. The CDR3 nucleotides are TGTGCCAGTAGTATCGGGTATCAAGAGACCCAGTACTTC. V usage is TRBV19 and J usage is TRBJ2-5; D unclear. The CDR3 totals 13 residues. The V gene's germline CDR1 is LNHDA and CDR2 SQIVND (reference sequence). Trimming stripped 3 bases from V and 2 bases from J, with 7 bases between.